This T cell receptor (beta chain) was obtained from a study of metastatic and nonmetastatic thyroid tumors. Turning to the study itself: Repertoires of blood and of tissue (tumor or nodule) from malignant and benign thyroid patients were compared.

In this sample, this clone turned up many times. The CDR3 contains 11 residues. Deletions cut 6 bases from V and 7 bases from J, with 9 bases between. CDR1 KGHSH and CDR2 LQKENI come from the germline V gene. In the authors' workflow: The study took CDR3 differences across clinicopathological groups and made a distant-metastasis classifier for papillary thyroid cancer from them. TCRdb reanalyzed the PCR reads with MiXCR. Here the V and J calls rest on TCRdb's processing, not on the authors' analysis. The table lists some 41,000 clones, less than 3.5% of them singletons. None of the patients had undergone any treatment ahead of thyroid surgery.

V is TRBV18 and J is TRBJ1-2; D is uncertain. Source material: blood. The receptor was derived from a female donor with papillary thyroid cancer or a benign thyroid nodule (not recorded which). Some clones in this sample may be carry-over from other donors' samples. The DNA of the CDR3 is TGTGCCAGCTCCGACCTCGGTGGCTACACCTTC. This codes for CASSDLGGYTF.